This TCR beta chain was retrieved from a study of blood T cell repertoires in COVID-19. From germline, CDR1 is SEHNR and CDR2 FQNEAQ (reference sequence). V shed 4 bases, J shed 3 bases, and the junction held 7 bases outside the gene matches. The CDR3 has 15 residues. In the authors' workflow: The authors estimated nucleated cell counts from reference gene primer amplification. Produced via immunoSEQ multiplex PCR; TCRdb's table is partial and in-frame only. D and trimming come from the DNA, and the V and J calls and clone size come from that table. This sample has over 140,000 clones; around 81% occur once, and the top ten carry approximately 3.8%.

This receptor was obtained from a woman aged 60-70 years with acute or convalescent COVID-19. The chain recombines TRBV7-9 with TRBJ1-2; 8 bases map to TRBD1. Sequencing was performed on peripheral blood. CDR3 protein: CASSSHPGQDYGYTF. The DNA of the CDR3 is TGTGCCAGCAGCTCGCATCCGGGACAGGACTATGGCTACACCTTC.